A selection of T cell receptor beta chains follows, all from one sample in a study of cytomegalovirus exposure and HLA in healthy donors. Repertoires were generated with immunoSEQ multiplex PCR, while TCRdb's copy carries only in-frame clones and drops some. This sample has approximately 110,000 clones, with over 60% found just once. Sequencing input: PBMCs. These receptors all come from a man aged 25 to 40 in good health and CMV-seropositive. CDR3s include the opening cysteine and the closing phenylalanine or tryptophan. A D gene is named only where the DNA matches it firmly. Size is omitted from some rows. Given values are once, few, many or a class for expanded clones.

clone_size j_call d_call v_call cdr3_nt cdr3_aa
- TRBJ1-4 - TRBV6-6 TGTGCCAGCAGGTCCGGCCAGGGGAATGAAAAACTGTTTTTT CASRSGQGNEKLFF
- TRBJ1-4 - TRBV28 TGTGCCAGCAGTACCCGCGGGGGCCCTAATGAAAAACTGTTTTTT CASSTRGGPNEKLFF
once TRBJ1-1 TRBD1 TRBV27 TGTGCCAGCAGTTCCCCCCAAGGGGGCCCCACTGAAGCTTTCTTT CASSSPQGGPTEAFF
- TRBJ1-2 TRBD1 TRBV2 TGTGCCAGCAGTGTGAACAGGGGAGGTTATGGCTACACCTTC CASSVNRGGYGYTF
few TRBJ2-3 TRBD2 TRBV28 TGTGCCAGCAGTTTCCTAGCGGGATTAAGCACAGATACGCAGTATTTT CASSFLAGLSTDTQYF
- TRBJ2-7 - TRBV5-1 TGCGCCAGCAGCTTGGACGGAGCGGCTTCTGGCTACGAGCAGTACTTC CASSLDGAASGYEQYF
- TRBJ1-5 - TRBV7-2 TGTGCCAGCAGCTTAAACTCCAGGGGACAGCCCCAGCATTTT CASSLNSRGQPQHF
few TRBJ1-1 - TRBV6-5 TGTGCCAGCAGTCCCGACAGCTATGAAGCTTTCTTT CASSPDSYEAFF
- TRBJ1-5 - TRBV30 TGTGCCTGGGGAAGGGGTTTGGGGCAGCCCCAGCATTTT CAWGRGLGQPQHF
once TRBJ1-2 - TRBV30 TGTGCCTGGAGCGCGGCCCGGGGGGCGGGGGGCTACCCCTTC CAWSAARGAGGYPF
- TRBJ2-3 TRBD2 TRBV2 TGTGCCAGCAGGACTAGCGGGGATACGCAGTATTTT CASRTSGDTQYF
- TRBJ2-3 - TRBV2 TGTGCCAGCAGTGACATCTCTACCTCGGGAGATACGCAGTATTTT CASSDISTSGDTQYF
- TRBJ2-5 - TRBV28 TGTGCCAGCTCCCCGGCCAGCGGACTCCAAGAGACCCAGTACTTC CASSPASGLQETQYF
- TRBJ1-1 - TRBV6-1 TGTGCCAGCAGTCCGAACAGAGAAGCTTTCTTT CASSPNREAFF
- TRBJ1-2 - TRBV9 TGTGCCAGCAGCGTTACGGGTGTAGGATGGTATGGCTACACCTTC CASSVTGVGWYGYTF
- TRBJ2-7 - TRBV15 TGTGCCACCAGCAGAGGTGCTAGCGAAGGGAACGAGCAGTACTTC CATSRGASEGNEQYF
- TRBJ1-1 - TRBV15 TGTGCCACCTCACCGGGAAGGGACACTGAAGCTTTCTTT CATSPGRDTEAFF
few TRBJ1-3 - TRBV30 TGTGCCTGGAGTGTTATCGGACAGCCGGTGTCCGGAAACACCATATATTTT CAWSVIGQPVSGNTIYF
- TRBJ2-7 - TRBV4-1 TGCGCCAGCAGCCAAGAGAGGTTGGTTCGGGTCTACGAGCAGTACTTC CASSQERLVRVYEQYF
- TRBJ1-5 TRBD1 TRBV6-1 TGTGCCAGCAGAAACAGGGGTCCGAGCAATCAGCCCCAGCATTTT CASRNRGPSNQPQHF
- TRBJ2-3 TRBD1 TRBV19 TGTGCCAGTAAACAGCAGGGGGCCGATACGCAGTATTTT CASKQQGADTQYF
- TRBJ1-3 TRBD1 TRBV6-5 TGTGCCAGCAGTTCGGCCAGGGGGCGAGGTGGAAACACCATATATTTT CASSSARGRGGNTIYF
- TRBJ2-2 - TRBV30 TGTGCCTTAACGGGGGGCGGGAACACCGGGGAGCTGTTTTTT CALTGGGNTGELFF
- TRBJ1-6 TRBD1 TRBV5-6 TGTGCCAGCAGCTCCCATCTCGGACAGGGTTTATGGAATTCACCCCTCCACTTT CASSSHLGQGLWNSPLHF
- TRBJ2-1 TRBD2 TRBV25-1 TGTGCCAGCGGACTAGCGGGGGGGGTATACAATGAGCAGTTCTTC CASGLAGGVYNEQFF
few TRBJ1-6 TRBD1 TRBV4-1 TGCGCCAGCAGCGGGCAGACAGGGTATGCACCCCTCCACTTT CASSGQTGYAPLHF
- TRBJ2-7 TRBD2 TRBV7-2 TGTGCCAGCAGCTTAGGGTGGTCTAGCGGGTCAGCCTACGAGCAGTACTTC CASSLGWSSGSAYEQYF
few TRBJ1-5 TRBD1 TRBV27 TGTGCCAGCAGTTTGGGGGGACAGGGCGGTCAGCCCCAGCATTTT CASSLGGQGGQPQHF
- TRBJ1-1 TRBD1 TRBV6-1 TGTGCCAGCAGTGAGCCGCCGGGACAGGGGCACCAAAAAGCTTTCTTT CASSEPPGQGHQKAFF
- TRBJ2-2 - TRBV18 TGTGCCAGCTCAGCAACGGGGGTAGAAGGGGAGCTGTTTTTT CASSATGVEGELFF
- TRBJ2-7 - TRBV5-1 TGCGCCAGCAGCTGGGGCCCAGGAAGGGGGAACGAGCAGTACTTC CASSWGPGRGNEQYF
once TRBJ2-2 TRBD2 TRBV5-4 TGTGCCTGGCATCGGACTAGCGGGGTCCGAACCGGGGAGCTGTTTTTT CAWHRTSGVRTGELFF
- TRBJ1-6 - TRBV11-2 TGTGCCAGCAGCTTAAGGACGCGGGATAATTCACCCCTCCACTTT CASSLRTRDNSPLHF